The 9 T cell receptor beta chains given below trace back to one sample, sequenced in a study of OX40 agonist ivuxolimab in advanced cancers. TCRdb keeps only in-frame clones here, not all; method: immunoSEQ multiplex PCR. The sample holds roughly 72,000 clones, around 85% seen once. Specimen: CD4+ or CD8+ T cells sorted from blood, collected in a trial of the OX40 agonist ivuxolimab. Receptors were obtained from an adult with an advanced solid tumor such as melanoma, head and neck, liver or kidney cancer.

CDR3 coding DNA: TGTGCCTGGGAGCACCAGGGGGCTGGAAAACTGTTTTTT. Translating gives CAWEHQGAGKLFF. The rearrangement joins TRBV30 to TRBJ1-4; 8 bases fit TRBD1. The CDR3 runs 13 residues. Germline V gene data show CDR1 as GTSNPN and CDR2 as SVGIG (reference sequence). Losses at the gene ends were 5 bases for V and 10 bases for J; bases not matched to a gene: 9.

The gene calls are TRBV19 and TRBJ2-1, with 13 positions matching TRBD2. The CDR3 is made up of 17 amino acids. V gave up 5 bases and J gave up 4 bases; unmatched junction bases: 8. Germline V gives CDR1 LNHDA, CDR2 SQIVND (reference sequence). The CDR3 protein is CASSVALLAGGYNEQFF. CDR3 DNA: TGTGCCAGTAGTGTTGCCCTACTAGCGGGAGGGTACAATGAGCAGTTCTTC.

The J gene is TRBJ1-2, the V gene TRBV7-2; D call uncertain. The CDR3 extends over 13 amino acids. Deletions cut 5 bases from V and 4 bases from J, with 11 bases between. Germline CDR1 and CDR2: SGHTA and FQGNSA. CDR3 sequence: CASSPAVTYGYTF. In DNA, the CDR3 is TGTGCCAGCAGCCCCGCCGTTACCTATGGCTACACCTTC.

The V and J genes are TRBV5-5 and TRBJ1-4; possible D gene TRBD1, 6 bases. Germline assignment: CDR1 SGHKS and CDR2 YYEKEE (reference sequence). Trimming took 0 bases from V and 8 from J, leaving 20 bases between them. This CDR3 comprises 17 residues. Here the CDR3 reads CASSLGRSGRGLEKLFF. The DNA of the CDR3 is TGTGCCAGCAGCTTGGGCCGAAGTGGCAGGGGTCTGGAAAAACTGTTTTTT. Full variable domain (rest looked up from reference TRBV5-5 and TRBJ1-4): DAGVTQSPTHLIKTRGQQVTLRCSPISGHKSVSWYQQVLGQGPQFIFQYYEKEERGRGNFPDRFSARQFPNYSSELNVNALLLGDSALYLCASSLGRSGRGLEKLFFGSGTQLSVL.

The V call is TRBV29-1, the J call TRBJ2-5, with 7 bases that match TRBD1. The CDR3 contains 12 residues. Germline CDR1 and CDR2: SQVTM and ANQGSEA. The ends lost 3 bases at V and 6 bases at J; junction bases unmatched: 4. The CDR3 reads CSVEKTGQTQYF. CDR3 nucleotides: TGCAGCGTTGAGAAGACAGGGCAGACCCAGTACTTC.

This clone was recorded only once. This chain uses TRBV7-6 with TRBJ2-5; 9 bases match TRBD1. The V and J ends lost 0 bases and 13 bases, in that order; junction bases with no gene match: 6. CDR1 and CDR2 (germline): SGHVS, FNYEAQ. The CDR3 sequence is 13 residues long. The CDR3 DNA follows: TGTGCCAGCAGCTTAGCGGAGGGACAGGGCTTGTACTTC. It is translated as CASSLAEGQGLYF.

The V gene is TRBV18, the J gene TRBJ2-2, with D perhaps matching TRBD1 (5 bases). Trimming removed 5 bases at V and 0 bases at J, with 13 bases between. Looked up from germline, CDR1 is KGHSH and CDR2 is LQKENI. The CDR3 is made up of 16 amino acids. This CDR3 is CASSTSGIPNTGELFF. CDR3 nucleotides: TGTGCCAGCTCAACGTCAGGGATACCGAACACCGGGGAGCTGTTTTTT.

In its sample, this clone was seen a few times. V gene TRBV5-1 combines with J gene TRBJ2-5; either TRBD1 or TRBD2 may supply D (6 bases each). This CDR3 has 15 residues. Trimming removed 2 bases at V and 3 bases at J, with 14 bases between. Germline V lookup: CDR1 SGHRS, CDR2 YFSETQ. The CDR3 region is CASSFYGGVEETQYF. The CDR3 DNA follows: TGCGCCAGCAGCTTTTACGGGGGCGTCGAAGAGACCCAGTACTTC.

J is TRBJ2-7 and V is TRBV7-9; 7 nucleotides align to TRBD2. The CDR3 is 15 residues long. From germline, CDR1 is SEHNR and CDR2 FQNEAQ (reference sequence). Unmatched junction bases numbered 12, after V lost 4 bases and J lost 6 bases. The CDR3 here is CASSSTSPKPGEQYF. The CDR3 bases are TGTGCCAGCAGCTCGACTAGCCCCAAGCCGGGCGAGCAGTACTTC.